In this sample, the clone carrying this T cell receptor beta chain turned up a few times. As yet, its antigen is unknown. The data were obtained in a study of T cells in Graves' hyperthyroidism and ophthalmopathy. Study-level points and caveats: With a median lead of roughly 6.2 months before onset, the model predicted ophthalmopathy.

With 7 bases removed from V and 1 base from J, the gap between germline ends came to 11 bases. Germline V gives CDR1 MNHEY, CDR2 SMNVEV (reference sequence). The CDR3 sequence is 13 residues long. Regions amplified from RNA transcripts were the TCR beta CDR3 regions. The study used the HTBI primer set for a first-round RT-PCR of the TCR CDR3. TCRdb reanalysed the multiplex PCR reads using MiXCR and keeps one entry per CDR3 protein. The repertoire consists of 500,000 or so distinct CDR3 sequences, with 17% occurring once and the leading ten covering 17%. V gene TRBV27 combines with J gene TRBJ2-7; possible D gene TRBD2, 5 bases. The sample taken for sequencing was blood. The TCR originated in a woman aged 18-29 years with Graves' ophthalmopathy. The CDR3 region is CASKESGSYEQYF. The CDR3 coding sequence is TGTGCCAGCAAAGAGAGCGGATCCTACGAGCAGTACTTC.